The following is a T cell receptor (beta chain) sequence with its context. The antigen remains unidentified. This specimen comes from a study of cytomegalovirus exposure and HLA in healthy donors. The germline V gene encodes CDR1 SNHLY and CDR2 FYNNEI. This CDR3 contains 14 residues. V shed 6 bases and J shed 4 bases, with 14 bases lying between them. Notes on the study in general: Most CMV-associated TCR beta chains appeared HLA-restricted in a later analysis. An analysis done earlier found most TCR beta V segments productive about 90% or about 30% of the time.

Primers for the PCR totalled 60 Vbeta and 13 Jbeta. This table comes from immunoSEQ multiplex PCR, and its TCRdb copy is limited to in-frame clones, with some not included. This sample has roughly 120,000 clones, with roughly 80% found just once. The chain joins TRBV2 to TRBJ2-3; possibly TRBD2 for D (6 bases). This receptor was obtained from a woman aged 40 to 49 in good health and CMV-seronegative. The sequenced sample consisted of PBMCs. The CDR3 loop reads CASSGTLGADTQYF. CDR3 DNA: TGTGCCAGCAGCGGGACTTTAGGGGCAGATACGCAGTATTTT. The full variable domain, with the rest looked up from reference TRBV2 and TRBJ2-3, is EPEVTQTPSHQVTQMGQEVILRCVPISNHLYFYWYRQILGQKVEFLVSFYNNEISEKSEIFDDQFSVERPDGSNFTLKIRSTKLEDSAMYFCASSGTLGADTQYFGPGTRLTVL.